This T cell receptor beta chain was retrieved from a study of human thymus T cells. To note about this clone: Its specificity is unknown.

Thymus tissue for the work was resected from patients undergoing corrective heart surgery. Germline lookup yields CDR1 MNHEY and CDR2 SVGAGI. The CDR3 is made up of 15 amino acids. Germline trimming cut 5 bases from V and 6 bases from J; bases unmatched to any gene: 9. Study results and limitations: Unrelated individuals had highly overlapping thymic repertoires, as reported in related research.

Data came from immunoSEQ multiplex PCR; TCRdb stores just in-frame clones and leaves some out. Here the sample spans roughly 130,000 clones, over 85% being singletons. The clonotype originates from a boy under two years old with a congenital heart defect but otherwise immunologically healthy. The specimen sequenced was thymus tissue. J is TRBJ1-4 and V is TRBV6-5; 7 nucleotides line up with TRBD1. In DNA, the CDR3 is TGTGCCAGCAGTGTTGAGGGGGCGCGCGATGAAAAACTGTTTTTT. Its translation is CASSVEGARDEKLFF.